These 20 T cell receptor beta chains originate from one sample sequenced in a study of shared clonotypes between healthy human individuals. Here immunoSEQ multiplex PCR was the method, and the copy in TCRdb shows in-frame clones only, minus some. The sample has over 400,000 clones; roughly 95% are singletons. The sample comprised naive CD4+ T cells sorted from blood. Subset meaning: CD45RA+ positively selected. These receptors all come from a woman in her twenties or thirties in good health.

V gene TRBV11-2 combines with J gene TRBJ1-4, with a possible D match to TRBD1 (6 bases). This CDR3 is built from 16 residues. Germline CDR1 is SGHAT and CDR2 is FQNNGV. V shed 0 bases and J shed 4 bases, with 12 bases lying between them. The CDR3 DNA is TGTGCCAGCAGCTTAGAGCTACTGGACAGTAATGAAAAACTGTTTTTT. The encoded protein is CASSLELLDSNEKLFF.

This clone has a handful of counts. CDR3 sequence: CASSIGRTGPTEAFF. CDR3 DNA sequence: TGTGCCAGTAGTATAGGACGGACAGGGCCCACTGAAGCTTTCTTT. The V call is TRBV19, the J call TRBJ1-1; the match to TRBD1 covers 8 bases. The CDR3 has 15 residues. Germline V lookup: CDR1 LNHDA, CDR2 SQIVND (reference sequence). Trimming removed 1 base from V and 4 bases from J; junction bases left unmatched: 5.

The rearrangement links TRBV5-1 to TRBJ1-1; TRBD1 aligns across 8 bases. The CDR3 loop spans 14 amino acids. V gave up 4 bases and J gave up 9 bases; unmatched junction bases: 11. The germline V gene has CDR1 SGHRS and CDR2 YFSETQ. CDR3 in DNA: TGCGCCAGCAGCCTAAAGGACAGGGTAGCTCAAGCTTTCTTT. This translates into CASSLKDRVAQAFF.

The V gene is TRBV4-1, the J gene TRBJ2-3; maybe TRBD1 (5 bases). The V and J ends lost 6 bases and 3 bases respectively, with 10 bases between them. The CDR3 runs to 13 residues. CDR1 is MGHRA and CDR2 is YSYEKL in the germline V gene. The CDR3: CASSWQGTDTQYF. CDR3 sequence (DNA): TGCGCCAGCAGTTGGCAGGGTACAGATACGCAGTATTTT.

The chain couples TRBV27 to TRBJ2-1; 10 bases are shared with TRBD2. CDR1 MNHEY and CDR2 SMNVEV come from the germline V gene (reference sequence). The CDR3 loop spans 15 amino acids. The junction had 8 bases not matched to a gene; V was cut back by 3 bases and J by 9 bases. In DNA, the CDR3 is TGTGCCAGCAGTTTCAGACTAGCGGGTTTGGGTGAGCAGTTCTTC. Translating gives CASSFRLAGLGEQFF.

The sample holds one count of this clone. Other DNA sequences within the sample encode an identical CDR3. This chain links TRBV28 with TRBJ2-7; D gene ambiguous. Germline V gene sequence: CDR1 MDHEN, CDR2 SYDVKM. The CDR3 consists of 12 residues. The V gene lost 4 bases and the J gene lost 2 bases, with 6 bases spanning the gap. The CDR3 nucleotides read TGTGCCAGCAGTTCTACTACCTACGAGCAGTACTTC. It yields the protein CASSSTTYEQYF.

J is TRBJ2-3 and V is TRBV4-1, with D unclear. V was pared by 3 bases and J by 6 bases, with 7 bases between. CDR1 is MGHRA and CDR2 is YSYEKL in the germline V gene. There are 12 residues in the CDR3. CDR3 residues: CASSQLRDTQYF. The CDR3 nucleotides are TGCGCCAGCAGCCAGCTCAGGGATACGCAGTATTTT.

The chain has TRBV28 and TRBJ1-2; possible D gene TRBD1, 6 bases. Trimming took 3 bases from V and 4 from J, leaving 15 bases between them. The CDR3 is made up of 15 amino acids. Looked up from germline, CDR1 is MDHEN and CDR2 is SYDVKM. CDR3 residues: CASSFPRTASYGYTF. The CDR3 DNA follows: TGTGCCAGCAGTTTTCCCCGGACAGCGAGCTATGGCTACACCTTC.

The chain combines TRBV2 with TRBJ2-2, with a possible D match to TRBD1 (6 bases). V lost 7 bases, J lost 3 bases, and 12 bases lay in between. The CDR3 runs 14 residues. Germline V CDR1 and CDR2: SNHLY, FYNNEI. CDR3 protein: CASNWGQDTGELFF. CDR3 coding DNA: TGTGCCAGCAATTGGGGGCAAGACACCGGGGAGCTGTTTTTT.

The V gene is TRBV5-6, the J gene TRBJ2-7; tentatively, D is TRBD2 (7 bases). This CDR3 contains 15 residues. Germline lookup yields CDR1 SGHDT and CDR2 YYEEEE. Trimming took 0 bases from V and 5 from J, leaving 15 bases between them. The DNA of the CDR3 is TGTGCCAGCAGCTTGGCCGGCGGGGGCCTAAACGAGCAGTACTTC. Amino acid sequence: CASSLAGGGLNEQYF.

CDR3 amino acids: CASRTGVGNEQFF. The CDR3 DNA reads TGCGCCAGCAGGACAGGGGTGGGGAATGAGCAGTTCTTC. This sequence joins TRBV5-1 and TRBJ2-1, with TRBD1 identical over 8 bases. The V gene's germline CDR1 is SGHRS and CDR2 YFSETQ. There are 13 residues in the CDR3. V lost 5 bases to trimming and J lost 7 bases; unmatched junction nucleotides: 5.

J is TRBJ2-1 and V is TRBV5-4; 9 positions agree with TRBD2. Germline trimming cut 2 bases from V and 5 bases from J; bases unmatched to any gene: 8. This CDR3 is built from 16 residues. Germline CDR1 reads SGHNT; CDR2 reads YYREEE (reference sequence). The CDR3 DNA is TGTGCCAGCAGCTTTAAAAGCGGGAGGAAAGACAATGAGCAGTTCTTC. Encoded protein: CASSFKSGRKDNEQFF.

DNA of the CDR3: TGTGCCAGCAGCTCCGGGACTAGCGGGAGGCCCTCCTACGAGCAGTACTTC. Translated: CASSSGTSGRPSYEQYF. The rearrangement uses TRBV7-2 and TRBJ2-7; TRBD2 agrees at 15 bases. The CDR3 totals 17 residues. With 4 bases clipped from V and 0 bases from J, the junction kept 4 bases outside the gene matches. Germline CDR1 SGHTA, CDR2 FQGNSA.

The chain employs TRBV6-5 and TRBJ2-5; D might be TRBD1 or TRBD2, each matching 6 bases. The CDR3 covers 14 residues. Trimming removed 2 bases at V and 5 bases at J, with 12 bases between. The germline V gene has CDR1 MNHEY and CDR2 SVGAGI. CDR3 in amino acids: CASSYRVGGETQYF. CDR3 nucleotide sequence: TGTGCCAGCAGTTACCGAGTGGGGGGCGAGACCCAGTACTTC.

V gene TRBV28 combines with J gene TRBJ1-5, with D possibly TRBD1 on 6 matching bases. This CDR3 is built from 15 residues. Per germline, CDR1 MDHEN and CDR2 SYDVKM. Trimming cost V 8 bases and J 2 bases, with 16 bases left between them. Here the CDR3 DNA reads TGTGCCAGCCTGAGGGGGGGGGATGGCAATCAGCCCCAGCATTTT. It codes for CASLRGGDGNQPQHF.

This rearrangement joins TRBV27 to TRBJ2-5; 9 bases are shared with TRBD1. The end of the DNA fits TRBJ2-7 better, so the J call may be wrong. From germline, CDR1 is MNHEY and CDR2 SMNVEV (reference sequence). The CDR3 covers 15 residues. CDR3 in DNA: TGTGCCAGCAGTTTCGGACAGGGGCTAACCTACGAGCAGTACTTC. Encoded protein: CASSFGQGLTYEQYF.

The gene calls are TRBV28 and TRBJ2-1; TRBD2 might be the D (5 bases). Germline V lookup: CDR1 MDHEN, CDR2 SYDVKM. This CDR3 contains 14 residues. V was shortened by 5 bases and J by 8 bases, with 16 bases between the two germline ends. DNA for the CDR3: TGTGCCAGCAGTCCTGGCGGGCATGTTTATGAGCAGTTCTTC. Translating gives CASSPGGHVYEQFF.

V is TRBV9 and J is TRBJ2-5; 9 nucleotides align to TRBD2. The CDR3 covers 15 residues. CDR1 is SGDLS, CDR2 YYNGEE, per germline. V lost 3 bases, J lost 3 bases, and 6 bases stayed unmatched. The CDR3 DNA reads as TGTGCCAGCAGCGGACTCGGACTAGCGAAAGAGACCCAGTACTTC. Translating it yields CASSGLGLAKETQYF.

The gene calls are TRBV9 and TRBJ1-2, with D tentatively TRBD1 (5 bases). CDR1 SGDLS and CDR2 YYNGEE come from the germline V gene. CDR3 length: 15 residues. V lost 4 bases, J lost 7 bases, and 20 bases lay in between. The CDR3 spells CASSPGTGAAGGYTF. In DNA form, the CDR3 reads TGTGCCAGCAGCCCCGGCACCGGGGCCGCCGGTGGCTACACCTTC.

The V call is TRBV28, the J call TRBJ2-5; D is unresolved. The end of the DNA fits TRBJ2-7 better, so the J call may be wrong. The length of the CDR3 is 11 residues. Germline lookup yields CDR1 MDHEN and CDR2 SYDVKM. The CDR3 DNA sequence: TGTGCCAGCAGTACACTGGTCGAGCAGTACTTC. This sequence encodes CASSTLVEQYF.